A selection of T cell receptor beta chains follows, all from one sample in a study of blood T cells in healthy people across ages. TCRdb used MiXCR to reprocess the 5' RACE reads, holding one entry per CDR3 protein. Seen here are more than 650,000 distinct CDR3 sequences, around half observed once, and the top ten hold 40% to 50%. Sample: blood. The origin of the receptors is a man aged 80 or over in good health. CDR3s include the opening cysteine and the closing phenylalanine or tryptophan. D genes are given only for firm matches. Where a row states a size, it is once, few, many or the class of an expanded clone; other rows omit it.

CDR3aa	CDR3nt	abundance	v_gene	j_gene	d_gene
CSVEPGTSGGGNEQFF	TGCAGCGTTGAGCCAGGGACTAGCGGGGGAGGGAATGAGCAGTTCTTC	-	TRBV29-1	TRBJ2-1	TRBD2
CSVMAGDNIQYF	TGCAGCGTTATGGCGGGAGATAACATTCAGTACTTC	few	TRBV29-1	TRBJ2-4	TRBD2
CASSSDRIYNEQFF	TGTGCCAGCAGTTCTGACAGAATTTACAATGAGCAGTTCTTC	-	TRBV12-3/TRBV12-4	TRBJ2-1	-
CAISELGLRNQPQHF	TGTGCCATCAGTGAGTTGGGGCTACGCAATCAGCCCCAGCATTTT	-	TRBV10-3	TRBJ1-5	-
CASSVAGRGETDTQYF	TGTGCCAGCAGCGTAGCTGGCAGGGGGGAGACAGATACGCAGTATTTT	-	TRBV9	TRBJ2-3	-
CASRTGTGVGYTF	TGTGCCAGCAGGACCGGGACAGGGGTTGGCTACACCTTC	once	TRBV6-6	TRBJ1-2	TRBD1
CSASAGNTEAFF	TGCAGTGCTAGCGCGGGGAACACTGAAGCTTTCTTT	-	TRBV20-1	TRBJ1-1	-
CACSSMAEQFF	TGTGCCTGCAGCTCGATGGCTGAGCAGTTCTTC	-	TRBV7-9	TRBJ2-1	-
CASSKGLKETQYF	TGTGCCAGCAGCAAGGGACTGAAAGAGACCCAGTACTTC	few	TRBV7-2	TRBJ2-5	-
CASSDAASGYNEQFF	TGCGCCAGCAGTGATGCGGCTAGCGGGTACAATGAGCAGTTCTTC	many	TRBV10-2	TRBJ2-1	TRBD2
CSVGTGGRETQYF	TGCAGCGTGGGGACAGGGGGCCGAGAGACCCAGTACTTC	few	TRBV29-1	TRBJ2-5	TRBD1
CASSLDPPGFSYEQYF	TGTGCCAGCAGCTTAGACCCTCCAGGGTTCTCCTACGAGCAGTACTTC	-	TRBV7-2	TRBJ2-7	-
CASSLEDGGNYGYTF	TGTGCCAGCAGCTTAGAGGACGGGGGGAACTATGGCTACACCTTC	-	TRBV13	TRBJ1-2	-
CASTTVRQETQYF	TGTGCCAGCACCACCGTGCGCCAAGAGACCCAGTACTTC	few	TRBV28	TRBJ2-5	-
CSVDEQSDYGYTF	TGCAGCGTTGACGAGCAGTCCGACTATGGCTACACCTTC	few	TRBV29-1	TRBJ1-2	-
CASSKLGSKSNERFF	TGTGCCAGCAGTAAGCTAGGAAGTAAGTCCAATGAGCGGTTCTTC	-	TRBV6-4	TRBJ2-1	-
CASSPPRLAGTDTQYF	TGTGCCAGCAGCCCCCCTCGACTAGCGGGCACAGATACGCAGTATTTT	few	TRBV3-1	TRBJ2-3	TRBD2
CASSIDGGAHRYAYF	TGCGCCAGCAGCATTGACGGGGGTGCGCACAGATACGCGTATTTT	-	TRBV5-1	TRBJ2-3	-
CAISERAAADEQYF	TGTGCCATCAGTGAACGGGCAGCGGCCGACGAGCAGTACTTC	-	TRBV10-3	TRBJ2-7	-
CASSPRGERQPQHF	TGTGCCAGCTCACCACGGGGGGAACGGCAGCCCCAGCATTTT	-	TRBV18	TRBJ1-5	-
CASSLTGFNHGYTF	TGTGCCAGCAGCTTAACAGGGTTTAATCATGGCTACACCTTC	-	TRBV7-8	TRBJ1-2	-
CSARTQEHRYAYF	TGCAGTGCTAGGACCCAGGAGCACAGATACGCGTATTTT	-	TRBV20-1	TRBJ2-3	-
CASSEFDGAKNIQYF	TGTGCCAGCAGTGAATTCGATGGGGCCAAAAACATTCAGTACTTC	-	TRBV25-1	TRBJ2-4	-
CASSGLAGISTDTQYF	TGTGCCAGCAGTGGACTAGCGGGAATTAGCACAGATACGCAGTATTTT	few	TRBV2	TRBJ2-3	TRBD2
CSDLGPIYGYTF	TGCAGCGACCTGGGACCGATCTATGGCTACACCTTC	-	TRBV29-1	TRBJ1-2	-
CASSAPGGRGYTF	TGTGCCAGCAGTGCGCCAGGGGGCCGTGGCTACACCTTC	-	TRBV6-5	TRBJ1-2	TRBD1
CASSAQTGLYEQYF	TGTGCCAGCAGCGCACAGACTGGACTATACGAGCAGTACTTC	once	TRBV9	TRBJ2-7	-
CSVDGGVETQYF	TGCAGCGTCGACGGGGGGGTAGAGACCCAGTACTTC	-	TRBV29-1	TRBJ2-5	TRBD2
CASSVVTSVTDTQYF	TGTGCCAGCAGTGTAGTGACTAGCGTCACAGATACGCAGTATTTT	few	TRBV2	TRBJ2-3	TRBD2
CASSPLRTSGVPDTQYF	TGCGCCAGCAGCCCCCTACGAACTAGCGGAGTACCGGATACGCAGTATTTT	few	TRBV5-1	TRBJ2-3	TRBD2
CASSSVASGTYEQYF	TGTGCCAGCAGCTCCGTGGCTAGCGGTACCTACGAGCAGTACTTC	-	TRBV7-9	TRBJ2-7	TRBD2
CASSFHPFAAGSDTQYF	TGTGCCAGCAGCTTCCACCCTTTCGCGGCTGGCTCAGATACGCAGTATTTT	-	TRBV7-3	TRBJ2-3	-
CASSQDRPGNYGYTF	TGTGCCAGCAGCCAAGATAGACCGGGGAACTATGGCTACACCTTC	-	TRBV4-2	TRBJ1-2	-
CANSLNGAATDTQYF	TGTGCCAACAGCTTAAACGGGGCCGCGACAGATACGCAGTATTTT	once	TRBV11-2	TRBJ2-3	-
CASSLELASSTDTQYF	TGCGCCAGCAGCTTGGAACTAGCGTCTAGCACAGATACGCAGTATTTT	few	TRBV5-1	TRBJ2-3	TRBD2
CASSLGGLGSLNYGYTF	TGTGCCAGCAGCTTGGGAGGGCTTGGAAGTCTTAACTATGGCTACACCTTC	few	TRBV5-4	TRBJ1-2	-